Sequencing of this TCR beta chain was carried out in a study of neoadjuvant nivolumab and ipilimumab in lung cancer. Regarding the study as a whole: A small number of samples were TCR sequenced. From pretherapy to surgery, tumor richness and clonality rose with dual therapy. Only a single major-pathologic-response sample was available for clonality analysis.

The protocol was immunoSEQ multiplex PCR, while the TCRdb copy is restricted to in-frame clones and leaves out a portion. Among 20,000 to 25,000 clones listed, more than 65% were seen once. In germline, CDR1 is LGHNA, CDR2 YNFKEQ. The CDR3 extends over 13 amino acids. On this clone: Antigen specificity is unknown. An end of the junction does not agree with germline; a read error may underlie this.

The sequences come from peripheral blood, collected before neoadjuvant nivolumab, alone or with ipilimumab. The clonotype was recovered from an adult with non-small cell lung cancer. The V gene is TRBV4-2, the J gene TRBJ2-1, with 7 bases fitting TRBD2. CDR3 nucleotides: TGTGCCAGCAGCCAAGGGGACTACGATGAGCAGTTCTTC. Translating gives CASSQGDYDEQFF.